Listed below are T cell receptor beta chains from one sample, sequenced in a study of shared clonotypes between healthy human individuals. Assay: immunoSEQ multiplex PCR; the TCRdb copy retains only in-frame clones and omits some. The sample has a few hundred thousand clones, around 86% seen once. The source material was memory CD8+ T cells sorted from blood. These receptors were taken from a young man in good health. CDR3s include the opening cysteine and the closing phenylalanine or tryptophan. A D gene is named only where the DNA matches it firmly. The size field is filled for only some rows; it gives once, few, many or a size class.

D gene: .
J gene: TRBJ2-7
V gene: TRBV5-1
clone size: .
CDR3 DNA: TGCGCCAGCAGCTTGGAGGAGATGTACGAGCAGTACTTC
CDR3 protein: CASSLEEMYEQYF

D gene: TRBD2
J gene: TRBJ2-1
V gene: TRBV4-3
clone size: .
CDR3 DNA: TGCGCCAGCAGCCAAGATAAGGTCCTAGCGGGATTTGATGAGCAGTTCTTC
CDR3 protein: CASSQDKVLAGFDEQFF

D gene: .
J gene: TRBJ1-2
V gene: TRBV4-3
clone size: few
CDR3 DNA: TGCGCCAGCAGCCAAGATTTGACAGGAGACTATGGCTACACCTTC
CDR3 protein: CASSQDLTGDYGYTF

D gene: TRBD1
J gene: TRBJ2-5
V gene: TRBV6-1
clone size: many
CDR3 DNA: TGTGCCAGCAATATGGGACAGTACCAAGAGACCCAGTACTTC
CDR3 protein: CASNMGQYQETQYF

D gene: .
J gene: TRBJ1-1
V gene: TRBV9
clone size: .
CDR3 DNA: TGTGCCAGCAGCGTAGTTGGGCGGGTGAACACTGAAGCTTTCTTT
CDR3 protein: CASSVVGRVNTEAFF

D gene: TRBD2
J gene: TRBJ2-1
V gene: TRBV14
clone size: few
CDR3 DNA: TGTGCCAGCAGCCTTGGACTAGCGGTCTACAATGAGCAGTTCTTC
CDR3 protein: CASSLGLAVYNEQFF

D gene: TRBD2
J gene: TRBJ2-1
V gene: TRBV5-1
clone size: .
CDR3 DNA: TGCGCCAGCAGCTGGGGACTAGCGGGTCCCTACAATGAGCAGTTCTTC
CDR3 protein: CASSWGLAGPYNEQFF

D gene: TRBD2
J gene: TRBJ2-2
V gene: TRBV7-6
clone size: .
CDR3 DNA: TGTGCCAGCAGCTTCTGGACTAGCGGGAGCTCCGGGGAGCTGTTTTTT
CDR3 protein: CASSFWTSGSSGELFF

D gene: .
J gene: TRBJ1-2
V gene: TRBV9
clone size: .
CDR3 DNA: TGTGCCAGCAGCGTAGGAGGCGGAGGCTACACCTTC
CDR3 protein: CASSVGGGGYTF

D gene: .
J gene: TRBJ2-3
V gene: TRBV29-1
clone size: .
CDR3 DNA: TGCAGCGTCCTTTTCTTTGACACAGATACGCAGTATTTT
CDR3 protein: CSVLFFDTDTQYF

D gene: TRBD1
J gene: TRBJ1-1
V gene: TRBV5-1
clone size: .
CDR3 DNA: TGCGCCAGCAGCCTGGACTCGGGACAGGGAGGTGAAGCTTTCTTT
CDR3 protein: CASSLDSGQGGEAFF

D gene: .
J gene: TRBJ2-7
V gene: TRBV5-6
clone size: .
CDR3 DNA: TGTGCCAGCAGCCCCGGAGGTAGCTCCTACGAGCAGTACTTC
CDR3 protein: CASSPGGSSYEQYF

D gene: .
J gene: TRBJ2-7
V gene: TRBV7-9
clone size: .
CDR3 DNA: TGTGCCAGCAACTCCCCTGATTCGGGTCTCCACGAGCAGTACTTC
CDR3 protein: CASNSPDSGLHEQYF

D gene: TRBD2
J gene: TRBJ2-3
V gene: TRBV11-2
clone size: once
CDR3 DNA: TGTGCCAGCAGCTTAGTGGGGGGGAAGGGCACAGATACGCAGTATTTT
CDR3 protein: CASSLVGGKGTDTQYF

D gene: .
J gene: TRBJ2-7
V gene: TRBV6-5
clone size: .
CDR3 DNA: TGTGCCAGCAGTTACCTCCCGGACCGACCCTACGAGCAGTACTTC
CDR3 protein: CASSYLPDRPYEQYF

D gene: TRBD1
J gene: TRBJ2-1
V gene: TRBV6-1
clone size: .
CDR3 DNA: TGTGCCAGCAGTGAAGATCCAGGGGGCCCTGAGCAGTTCTTC
CDR3 protein: CASSEDPGGPEQFF

D gene: TRBD2
J gene: TRBJ2-5
V gene: TRBV11-2
clone size: .
CDR3 DNA: TGTGCCAGCAGCTTAGGAAGTAGCGGGGGTATGCAAGAGACCCAGTACTTC
CDR3 protein: CASSLGSSGGMQETQYF

D gene: TRBD1
J gene: TRBJ2-7
V gene: TRBV5-1
clone size: once
CDR3 DNA: TGCGCCAGCAGCTTGGCCGGACAGGTACCCTACGAGCAGTACTTC
CDR3 protein: CASSLAGQVPYEQYF

D gene: .
J gene: TRBJ2-7
V gene: TRBV28
clone size: .
CDR3 DNA: TGTGCCAGCGGCCAGTACGGGGATTCCTACGAGCAGTACTTC
CDR3 protein: CASGQYGDSYEQYF

D gene: TRBD1
J gene: TRBJ2-2
V gene: TRBV6-1
clone size: .
CDR3 DNA: TGTGCCAGCAGTAACAGGGGGTTATACACCGGGGAGCTGTTTTTT
CDR3 protein: CASSNRGLYTGELFF

D gene: TRBD2
J gene: TRBJ2-5
V gene: TRBV7-6
clone size: .
CDR3 DNA: TGTGCCAGCAGCTTAGAGCTAGCGGGAGTACAAGAGACCCAGTACTTC
CDR3 protein: CASSLELAGVQETQYF

D gene: .
J gene: TRBJ1-2
V gene: TRBV6-6
clone size: .
CDR3 DNA: TGTGCCAGCAGAGACCTCGTCTATGGCTACACCTTC
CDR3 protein: CASRDLVYGYTF

D gene: .
J gene: TRBJ2-7
V gene: TRBV13
clone size: .
CDR3 DNA: TGTGCCAGCAGCTTAGCGGGGGTAGGGGTTTACGAGCAGTACTTC
CDR3 protein: CASSLAGVGVYEQYF

D gene: TRBD2
J gene: TRBJ2-5
V gene: TRBV18
clone size: .
CDR3 DNA: TGTGCCAGCTCACCACCGACTAGCGGAATAGAAGAGACCCAGTACTTC
CDR3 protein: CASSPPTSGIEETQYF

D gene: .
J gene: TRBJ1-3
V gene: TRBV10-3
clone size: .
CDR3 DNA: TGTGCCACTTCTTCGCCCAGGGAGGACTTTGGAAACACCATATATTTT
CDR3 protein: CATSSPREDFGNTIYF

D gene: TRBD1
J gene: TRBJ1-1
V gene: TRBV4-1
clone size: .
CDR3 DNA: TGCGCCAGCAGCCCAGGGGGCAGCGGAGCTTTCTTT
CDR3 protein: CASSPGGSGAFF

D gene: .
J gene: TRBJ2-1
V gene: TRBV9
clone size: .
CDR3 DNA: TGTGCCAGCGGGGACGCGGGATCCAATGAGCAGTTCTTC
CDR3 protein: CASGDAGSNEQFF

D gene: .
J gene: TRBJ2-1
V gene: TRBV10-3
clone size: once
CDR3 DNA: TGTGCCATCAGCACTAGCCAGAACAATGAGCAGTTCTTC
CDR3 protein: CAISTSQNNEQFF

D gene: .
J gene: TRBJ1-1
V gene: TRBV27
clone size: .
CDR3 DNA: TGTGCCGCAGGGGCGGGGATTCCTGAAGCTTTCTTT
CDR3 protein: CAAGAGIPEAFF

D gene: .
J gene: TRBJ2-1
V gene: TRBV5-4
clone size: .
CDR3 DNA: TGTGCCAGCAGCTCCGGACTCGCCCACAATGAGCAGTTCTTC
CDR3 protein: CASSSGLAHNEQFF

D gene: .
J gene: TRBJ2-1
V gene: TRBV19
clone size: .
CDR3 DNA: TGTGCCAGTAGTCTGACGAGCTCCTACAATGAGCAGTTCTTC
CDR3 protein: CASSLTSSYNEQFF

D gene: TRBD1
J gene: TRBJ2-7
V gene: TRBV2
clone size: .
CDR3 DNA: TGTGCCAGCAGCACACTGGGGACAGGCTACGAGCAGTACTTC
CDR3 protein: CASSTLGTGYEQYF

D gene: .
J gene: TRBJ1-2
V gene: TRBV4-1
clone size: .
CDR3 DNA: TGCGCCAGCAGCCAAGAGTCCTATGTACTATTTTGGTATGGCTACACCTTC
CDR3 protein: CASSQESYVLFWYGYTF

D gene: TRBD1
J gene: TRBJ2-2
V gene: TRBV10-2
clone size: .
CDR3 DNA: TGCGCCAGCAGTGAGTCTAGGGACAGTAACACCGGGGAGCTGTTTTTT
CDR3 protein: CASSESRDSNTGELFF

D gene: .
J gene: TRBJ2-3
V gene: TRBV5-6
clone size: .
CDR3 DNA: TGTGCCAGCAGCTTAGGACTACAACCAGATACGCAGTATTTT
CDR3 protein: CASSLGLQPDTQYF

D gene: TRBD1
J gene: TRBJ2-4
V gene: TRBV4-1
clone size: .
CDR3 DNA: TGCGCCAGCAGCCAAGGTGTTTGGGACAGGGGGCGAGGGGAGGCCAAAAACATTCAGTACTTC
CDR3 protein: CASSQGVWDRGRGEAKNIQYF

D gene: .
J gene: TRBJ1-5
V gene: TRBV11-2
clone size: .
CDR3 DNA: TGTGCCAGCAGCTTAGAGGGAACGGGACGGAGCAATCAGCCCCAGCATTTT
CDR3 protein: CASSLEGTGRSNQPQHF

D gene: .
J gene: TRBJ2-7
V gene: TRBV27
clone size: .
CDR3 DNA: TGTGCCAGCAGTACCCGCCCGGACAGCTTCTACGAGCAGTACTTC
CDR3 protein: CASSTRPDSFYEQYF

D gene: .
J gene: TRBJ1-2
V gene: TRBV27
clone size: .
CDR3 DNA: TGTGCCAGCAGTTTTGGCAGAGACTATGGCTACACCTTC
CDR3 protein: CASSFGRDYGYTF

D gene: .
J gene: TRBJ1-2
V gene: TRBV7-8
clone size: .
CDR3 DNA: TGTGCCAGCAGCCCCGCCGGGGTTTATAAGCGGGGCTACACCTTC
CDR3 protein: CASSPAGVYKRGYTF

D gene: .
J gene: TRBJ2-4
V gene: TRBV7-2
clone size: .
CDR3 DNA: TGTGCCAGCAGCTTCTACGGAGGCATTCAGTACTTC
CDR3 protein: CASSFYGGIQYF

D gene: .
J gene: TRBJ2-7
V gene: TRBV7-6
clone size: .
CDR3 DNA: TGTGCCAGCAGCTTAGCGCCCGGGGCCGAGCAGTACTTC
CDR3 protein: CASSLAPGAEQYF

D gene: .
J gene: TRBJ2-5
V gene: TRBV2
clone size: once
CDR3 DNA: TGTGCCAGAACCCCCAGAAAAGAGACAGAGACCCAGTACTTC
CDR3 protein: CARTPRKETETQYF

D gene: .
J gene: TRBJ2-4
V gene: TRBV2
clone size: .
CDR3 DNA: TGTGCCAGCAGTGAGGACGCCAAAAACATTCAGTACTTC
CDR3 protein: CASSEDAKNIQYF

D gene: TRBD2
J gene: TRBJ2-1
V gene: TRBV27
clone size: .
CDR3 DNA: TGTGCCAGCAGCTTAGCGGGGGGGTACTACAATGAGCAGTTCTTC
CDR3 protein: CASSLAGGYYNEQFF

D gene: .
J gene: TRBJ2-7
V gene: TRBV7-9
clone size: once
CDR3 DNA: TGTGCCAGCAGCTTACCAGGGGGGAGCTACGAGCAGTACTTC
CDR3 protein: CASSLPGGSYEQYF

D gene: .
J gene: TRBJ1-1
V gene: TRBV28
clone size: .
CDR3 DNA: TGTGCCAGCAGCCTGACCGAGAAACCCGAAGCTTTCTTT
CDR3 protein: CASSLTEKPEAFF

D gene: .
J gene: TRBJ1-2
V gene: TRBV28
clone size: .
CDR3 DNA: TGTGCCAGCAGTGACCGCTATGGCTACACCTTC
CDR3 protein: CASSDRYGYTF

D gene: .
J gene: TRBJ2-6
V gene: TRBV7-9
clone size: once
CDR3 DNA: TGTGCCAGCGCCGGAGGGGGGGCCTTCCTGACTTTC
CDR3 protein: CASAGGGAFLTF

D gene: .
J gene: TRBJ1-1
V gene: TRBV6-6
clone size: once
CDR3 DNA: TGTGCCAGCAGTTACCTCGGGGGTTTGGAAACTGAAGCTTTCTTT
CDR3 protein: CASSYLGGLETEAFF

D gene: TRBD1
J gene: TRBJ2-6
V gene: TRBV5-4
clone size: .
CDR3 DNA: TGTGCCAGCAGTCCCGGACAGGGGGAGGTCAACGTCCTGACTTTC
CDR3 protein: CASSPGQGEVNVLTF